Sequencing of this T cell receptor (beta chain) was carried out in a study of metastatic and nonmetastatic thyroid tumors. Trimming at V came to 5 bases and at J to 7 bases, leaving 11 bases not matched to a gene. This CDR3 spans 15 amino acids. Per germline, CDR1 MNHEY and CDR2 SMNVEV (reference sequence). From the PCR reads, TCRdb re-called clones with MiXCR. The sample holds roughly 29,000 clones, about 25% seen once. This clone was found once. Patients underwent thyroid surgery, and none had received any treatment before it. This receptor was taken from a female donor with papillary thyroid cancer or a benign thyroid nodule (not recorded which). Some clones in this sample may be carry-over from other donors' samples. The chain carries TRBV27 and TRBJ2-7; 10 nucleotides match TRBD1. The source material was blood. CDR3 residues: CASSHQTGGEAEQYF. The CDR3, as DNA: TGTGCCAGCAGTCACCAGACAGGGGGCGAGGCGGAGCAGTACTTC.